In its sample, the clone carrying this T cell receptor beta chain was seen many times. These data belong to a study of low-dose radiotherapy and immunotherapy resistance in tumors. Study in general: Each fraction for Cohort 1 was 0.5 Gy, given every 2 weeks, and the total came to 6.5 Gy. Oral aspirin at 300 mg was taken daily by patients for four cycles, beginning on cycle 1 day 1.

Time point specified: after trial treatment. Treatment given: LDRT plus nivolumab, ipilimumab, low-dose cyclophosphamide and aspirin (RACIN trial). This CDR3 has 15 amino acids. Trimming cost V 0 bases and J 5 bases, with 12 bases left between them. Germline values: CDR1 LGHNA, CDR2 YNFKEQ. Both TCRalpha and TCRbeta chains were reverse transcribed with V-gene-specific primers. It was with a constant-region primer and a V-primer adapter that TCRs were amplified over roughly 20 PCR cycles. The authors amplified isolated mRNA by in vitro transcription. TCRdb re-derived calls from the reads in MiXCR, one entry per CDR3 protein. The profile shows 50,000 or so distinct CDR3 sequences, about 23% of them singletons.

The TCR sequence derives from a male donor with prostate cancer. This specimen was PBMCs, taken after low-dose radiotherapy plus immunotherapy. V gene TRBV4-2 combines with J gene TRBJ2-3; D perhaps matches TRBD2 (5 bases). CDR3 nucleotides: TGTGCCAGCAGCCAAGATTTCGAAGGAGGAGATACGCAGTATTTT. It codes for CASSQDFEGGDTQYF.